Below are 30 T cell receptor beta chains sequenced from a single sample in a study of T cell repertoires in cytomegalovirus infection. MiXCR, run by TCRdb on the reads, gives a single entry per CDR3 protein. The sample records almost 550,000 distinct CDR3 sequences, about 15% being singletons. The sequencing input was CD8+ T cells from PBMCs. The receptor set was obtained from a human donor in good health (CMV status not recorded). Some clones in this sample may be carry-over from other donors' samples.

The CDR3 loop reads CASSEGRDYGYTF. The CDR3 DNA is TGTGCCAGCAGCGAAGGAAGGGACTATGGCTACACCTTC. The V and J genes are TRBV3-1 and TRBJ1-2; D is ambiguous. The CDR3 runs 13 residues. Trimming stripped 5 bases from V and 3 bases from J, with 10 bases between. Per germline, CDR1 LGHDT and CDR2 YNNKEL (reference sequence).

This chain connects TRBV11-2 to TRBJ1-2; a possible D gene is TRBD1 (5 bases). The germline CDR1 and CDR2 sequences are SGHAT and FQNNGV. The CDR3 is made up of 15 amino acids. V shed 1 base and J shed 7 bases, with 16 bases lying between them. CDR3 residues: CASSLGGIDRGGYTF. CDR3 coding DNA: TGTGCCAGCAGCTTAGGGGGGATAGATCGGGGTGGCTACACCTTC.

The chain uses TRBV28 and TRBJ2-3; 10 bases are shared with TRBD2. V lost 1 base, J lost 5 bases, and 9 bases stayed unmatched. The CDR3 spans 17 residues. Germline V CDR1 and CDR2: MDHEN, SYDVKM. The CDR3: CASSLSKTSGNVDTQYF. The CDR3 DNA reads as TGTGCCAGCAGTTTATCAAAAACTAGCGGGAATGTAGATACGCAGTATTTT.

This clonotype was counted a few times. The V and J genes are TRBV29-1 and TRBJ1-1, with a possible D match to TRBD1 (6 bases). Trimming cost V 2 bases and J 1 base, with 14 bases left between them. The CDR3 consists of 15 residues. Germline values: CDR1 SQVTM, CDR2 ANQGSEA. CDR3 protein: CSVERGIYANTEAFF. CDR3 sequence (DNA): TGCAGCGTTGAAAGGGGGATATACGCGAACACTGAAGCTTTCTTT.

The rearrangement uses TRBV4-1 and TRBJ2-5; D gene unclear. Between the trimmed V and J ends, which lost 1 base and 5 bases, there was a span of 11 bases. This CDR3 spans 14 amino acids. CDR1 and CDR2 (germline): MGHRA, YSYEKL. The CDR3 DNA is TGCGCCAGCAGCCAAGTTCCCGTAGGGGAGACCCAGTACTTC. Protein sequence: CASSQVPVGETQYF.

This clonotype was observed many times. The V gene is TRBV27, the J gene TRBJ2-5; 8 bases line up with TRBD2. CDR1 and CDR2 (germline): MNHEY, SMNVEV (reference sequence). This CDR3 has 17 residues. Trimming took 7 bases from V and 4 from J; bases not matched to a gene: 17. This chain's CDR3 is CASTPRGGGSFGETQYF. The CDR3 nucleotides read TGTGCCAGCACACCCCGGGGGGGCGGGAGTTTCGGAGAGACCCAGTACTTC.

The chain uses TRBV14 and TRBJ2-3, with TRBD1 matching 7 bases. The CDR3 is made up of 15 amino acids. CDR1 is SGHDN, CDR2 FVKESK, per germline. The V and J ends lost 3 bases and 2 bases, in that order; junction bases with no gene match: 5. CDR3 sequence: CASSQRDRVTDTQYF. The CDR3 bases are TGTGCCAGCAGCCAGCGAGACAGGGTCACAGATACGCAGTATTTT. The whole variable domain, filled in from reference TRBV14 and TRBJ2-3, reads EAGVTQFPSHSVIEKGQTVTLRCDPISGHDNLYWYRRVMGKEIKFLLHFVKESKQDESGMPNNRFLAERTGGTYSTLKVQPAELEDSGVYFCASSQRDRVTDTQYFGPGTRLTVL.

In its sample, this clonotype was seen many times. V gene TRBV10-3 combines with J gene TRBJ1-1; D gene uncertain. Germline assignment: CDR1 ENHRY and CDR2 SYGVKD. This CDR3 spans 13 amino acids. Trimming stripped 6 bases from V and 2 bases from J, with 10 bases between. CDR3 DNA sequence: TGTGCCATCAGGGAACCGACAAACACTGAAGCTTTCTTT. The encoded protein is CAIREPTNTEAFF.

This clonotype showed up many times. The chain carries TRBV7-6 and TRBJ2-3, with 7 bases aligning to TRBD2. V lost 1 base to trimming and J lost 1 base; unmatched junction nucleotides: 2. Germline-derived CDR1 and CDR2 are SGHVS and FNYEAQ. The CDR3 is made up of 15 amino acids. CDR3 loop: CASSLELAGTDTQYF. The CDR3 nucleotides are TGTGCCAGCAGCTTAGAGCTAGCGGGCACAGATACGCAGTATTTT.

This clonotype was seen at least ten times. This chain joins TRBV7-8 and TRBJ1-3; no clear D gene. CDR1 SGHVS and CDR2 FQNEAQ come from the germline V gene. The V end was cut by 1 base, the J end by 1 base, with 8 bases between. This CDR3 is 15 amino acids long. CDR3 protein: CASSLGWESGNTIYF. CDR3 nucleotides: TGTGCCAGCAGCTTAGGGTGGGAATCTGGAAACACCATATATTTT.

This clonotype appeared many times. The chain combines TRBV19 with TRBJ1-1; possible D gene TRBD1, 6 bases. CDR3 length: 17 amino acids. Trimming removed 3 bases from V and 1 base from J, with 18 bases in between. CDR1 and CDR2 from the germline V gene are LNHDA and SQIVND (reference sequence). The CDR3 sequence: CASSIGPFYRANTEAFF. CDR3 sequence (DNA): TGTGCCAGTAGTATTGGCCCTTTTTACAGGGCGAACACTGAAGCTTTCTTT.

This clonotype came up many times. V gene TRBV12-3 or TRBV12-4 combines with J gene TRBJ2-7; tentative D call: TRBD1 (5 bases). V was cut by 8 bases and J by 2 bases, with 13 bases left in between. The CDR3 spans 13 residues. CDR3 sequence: CASGRGLPYEQYF. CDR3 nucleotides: TGTGCCAGCGGTAGGGGCCTTCCCTACGAGCAGTACTTC.

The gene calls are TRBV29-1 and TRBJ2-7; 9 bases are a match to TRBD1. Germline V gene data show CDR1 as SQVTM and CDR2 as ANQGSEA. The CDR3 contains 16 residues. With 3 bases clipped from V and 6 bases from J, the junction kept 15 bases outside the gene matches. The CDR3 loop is CSVEGMVRTGGSEQYF. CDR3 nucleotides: TGCAGCGTTGAGGGGATGGTGCGAACAGGGGGCTCCGAGCAGTACTTC.

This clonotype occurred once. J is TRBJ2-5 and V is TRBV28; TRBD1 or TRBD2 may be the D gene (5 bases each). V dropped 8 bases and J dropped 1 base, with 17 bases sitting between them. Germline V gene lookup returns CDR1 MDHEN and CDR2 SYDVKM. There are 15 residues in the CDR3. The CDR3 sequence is CASGGHQFPQETQYF. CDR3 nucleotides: TGTGCCAGCGGAGGACATCAGTTTCCCCAAGAGACCCAGTACTTC.

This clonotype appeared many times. The CDR3 coding sequence is TGTGCCAGCAGCCCCCCCCGACAGGGGGTTTCAGATACGCAGTATTTT. Translating gives CASSPPRQGVSDTQYF. The chain couples TRBV7-8 to TRBJ2-3; 9 positions agree with TRBD1. The CDR3 spans 16 residues. The germline CDR1 and CDR2 sequences are SGHVS and FQNEAQ. V dropped 5 bases and J dropped 4; count of bases not matched to a gene: 10.

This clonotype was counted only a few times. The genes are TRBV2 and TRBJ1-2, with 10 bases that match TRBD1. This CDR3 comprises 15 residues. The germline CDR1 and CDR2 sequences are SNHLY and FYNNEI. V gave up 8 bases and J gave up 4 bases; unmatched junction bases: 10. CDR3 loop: CASRGVTGGGYGYTF. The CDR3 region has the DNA TGTGCCAGCCGAGGGGTGACAGGGGGCGGCTATGGCTACACCTTC.

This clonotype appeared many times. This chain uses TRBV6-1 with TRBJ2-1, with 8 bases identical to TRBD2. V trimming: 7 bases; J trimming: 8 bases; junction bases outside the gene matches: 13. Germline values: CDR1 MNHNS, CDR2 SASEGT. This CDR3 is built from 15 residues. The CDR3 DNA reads TGTGCCAGCACCCATGCGGGGGGAGGGAACCATGAGCAGTTCTTC. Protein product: CASTHAGGGNHEQFF.

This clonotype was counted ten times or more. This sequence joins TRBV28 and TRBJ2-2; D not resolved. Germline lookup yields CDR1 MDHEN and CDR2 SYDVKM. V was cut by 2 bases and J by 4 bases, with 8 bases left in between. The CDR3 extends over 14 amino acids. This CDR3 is CASSLAISTGELFF. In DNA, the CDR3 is TGTGCCAGCAGTTTAGCTATAAGCACCGGGGAGCTGTTTTTT. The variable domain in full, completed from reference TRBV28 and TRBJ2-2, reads DVKVTQSSRYLVKRTGEKVFLECVQDMDHENMFWYRQDPGLGLRLIYFSYDVKMKEKGDIPEGYSVSREKKERFSLILESASTNQTSMYLCASSLAISTGELFFGEGSRLTVL.

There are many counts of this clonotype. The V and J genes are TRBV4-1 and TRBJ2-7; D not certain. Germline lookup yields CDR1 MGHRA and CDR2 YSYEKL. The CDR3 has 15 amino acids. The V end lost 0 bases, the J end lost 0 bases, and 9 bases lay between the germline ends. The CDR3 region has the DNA TGCGCCAGCAGCCAAGATGACCGAAGCTCCTACGAGCAGTACTTC. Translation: CASSQDDRSSYEQYF.

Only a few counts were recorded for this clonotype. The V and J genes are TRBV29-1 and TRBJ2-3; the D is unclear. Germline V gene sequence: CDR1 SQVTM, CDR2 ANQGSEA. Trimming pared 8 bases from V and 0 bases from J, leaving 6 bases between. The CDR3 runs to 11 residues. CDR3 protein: CSTSSTDTQYF. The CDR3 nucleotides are TGCAGCACATCTAGCACAGATACGCAGTATTTT.

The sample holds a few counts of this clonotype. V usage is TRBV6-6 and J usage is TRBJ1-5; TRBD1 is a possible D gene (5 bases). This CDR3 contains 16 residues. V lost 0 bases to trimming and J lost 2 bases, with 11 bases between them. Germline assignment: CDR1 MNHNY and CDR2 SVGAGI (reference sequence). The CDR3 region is CASSYSIGDGNQPQHF. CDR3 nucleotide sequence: TGTGCCAGCAGTTACTCGATCGGGGACGGCAATCAGCCCCAGCATTTT.

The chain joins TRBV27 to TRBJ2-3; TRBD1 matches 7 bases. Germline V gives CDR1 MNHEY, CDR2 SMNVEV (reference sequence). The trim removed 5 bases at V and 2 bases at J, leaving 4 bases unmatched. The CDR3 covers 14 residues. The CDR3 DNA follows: TGTGCCAGCAGTCCCCAGGGGGACACAGATACGCAGTATTTT. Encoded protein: CASSPQGDTDTQYF.

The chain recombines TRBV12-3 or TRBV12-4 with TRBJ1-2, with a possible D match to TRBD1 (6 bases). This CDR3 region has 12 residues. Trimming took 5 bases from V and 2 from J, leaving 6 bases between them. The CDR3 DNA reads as TGTGCCAGCAGTACAGGGAACTATGGCTACACCTTC. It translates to CASSTGNYGYTF.

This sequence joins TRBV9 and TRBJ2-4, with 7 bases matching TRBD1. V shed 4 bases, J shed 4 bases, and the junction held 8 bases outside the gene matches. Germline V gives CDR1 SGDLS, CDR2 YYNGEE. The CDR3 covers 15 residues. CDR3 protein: CASSTSGTVKNIQYF. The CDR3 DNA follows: TGTGCCAGCAGCACTTCCGGGACAGTAAAAAACATTCAGTACTTC.

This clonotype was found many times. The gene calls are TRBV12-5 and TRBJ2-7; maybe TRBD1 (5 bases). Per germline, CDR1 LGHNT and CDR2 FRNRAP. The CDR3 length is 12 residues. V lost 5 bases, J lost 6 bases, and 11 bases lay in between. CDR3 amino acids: CASGQSGAEQYF. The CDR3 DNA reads TGTGCTAGTGGTCAAAGTGGGGCCGAGCAGTACTTC.

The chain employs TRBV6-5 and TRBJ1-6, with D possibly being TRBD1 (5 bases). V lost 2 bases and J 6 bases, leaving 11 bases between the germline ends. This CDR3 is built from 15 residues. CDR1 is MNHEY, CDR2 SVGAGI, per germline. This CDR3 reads CASSYGGELNSPLHF. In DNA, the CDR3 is TGTGCCAGCAGTTACGGGGGGGAACTTAATTCACCCCTCCACTTT.

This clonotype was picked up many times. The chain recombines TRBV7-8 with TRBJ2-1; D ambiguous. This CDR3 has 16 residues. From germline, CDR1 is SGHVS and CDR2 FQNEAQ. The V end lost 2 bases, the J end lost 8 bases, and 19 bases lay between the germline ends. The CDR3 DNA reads TGTGCCAGCAGCTTACGGCCCGGGCCCACTCCCTATGAGCAGTTCTTC. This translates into CASSLRPGPTPYEQFF. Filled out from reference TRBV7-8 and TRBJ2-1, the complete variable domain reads GAGVSQSPRYKVAKRGQDVALRCDPISGHVSLFWYQQALGQGPEFLTYFQNEAQLDKSGLPSDRFFAERPEGSVSTLKIQRTQQEDSAVYLCASSLRPGPTPYEQFFGPGTRLTVL.

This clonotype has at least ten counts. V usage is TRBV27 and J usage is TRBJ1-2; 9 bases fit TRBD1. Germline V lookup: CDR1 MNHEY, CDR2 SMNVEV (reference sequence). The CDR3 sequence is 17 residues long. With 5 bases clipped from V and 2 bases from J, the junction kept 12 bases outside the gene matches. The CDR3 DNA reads TGTGCCAGCAGTCCTTGGACCTACAGGGGGCCCAACTATGGCTACACCTTC. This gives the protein CASSPWTYRGPNYGYTF.

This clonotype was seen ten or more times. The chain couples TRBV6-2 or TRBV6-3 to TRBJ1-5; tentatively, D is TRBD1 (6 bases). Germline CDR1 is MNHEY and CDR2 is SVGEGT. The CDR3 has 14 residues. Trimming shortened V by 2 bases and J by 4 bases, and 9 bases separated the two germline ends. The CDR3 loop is CASSYLDRNQPQHF. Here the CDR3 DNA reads TGTGCCAGCAGTTACCTGGACAGAAATCAGCCCCAGCATTTT.

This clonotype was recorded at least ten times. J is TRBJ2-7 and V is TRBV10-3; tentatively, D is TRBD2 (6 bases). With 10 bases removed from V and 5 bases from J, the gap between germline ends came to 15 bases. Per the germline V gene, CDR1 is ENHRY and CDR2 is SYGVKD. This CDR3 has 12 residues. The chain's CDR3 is CATRASAHEQYF. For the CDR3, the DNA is TGTGCCACGCGGGCTAGCGCCCACGAGCAGTACTTC.